One sample yielded the 12 T cell receptor beta chains listed below, sequenced in a study of human thymus T cells. Some clones are missing from TCRdb's copy, which holds only in-frame ones; the method was immunoSEQ multiplex PCR. The sample records 100,000 to 150,000 clones, around 96% being singletons. Thymus pieces cut out during corrective heart surgery were the tissue that was used. Sequenced material: thymus tissue. Receptors originate from a boy younger than two with a congenital heart defect but otherwise immunologically healthy.

The chain is built from TRBV4-2 and TRBJ2-4; perhaps D is TRBD1 or TRBD2 (5 bases each). CDR3 size: 15 residues. The germline V and J ends were trimmed by 2 bases and 0 bases, with 8 bases remaining between them. In germline, CDR1 is LGHNA, CDR2 YNFKEQ. The DNA of the CDR3 is TGTGCCAGCAGCCAAACAGGACTAGCCAAAAACATTCAGTACTTC. It translates to CASSQTGLAKNIQYF.

The J gene is TRBJ2-1, the V gene TRBV4-2; the D is unclear. Per germline, CDR1 LGHNA and CDR2 YNFKEQ. Trimming shortened V by 1 base and J by 2 bases, and 12 bases separated the two germline ends. The CDR3 contains 16 residues. The chain's CDR3 is CASSQALTAPYNEQFF. In nucleotides, the CDR3 is TGTGCCAGCAGCCAAGCCCTGACGGCTCCCTACAATGAGCAGTTCTTC.

This clone has only one observation. J is TRBJ1-4 and V is TRBV4-1; the D is unclear. The CDR3 has 16 amino acids. V lost 4 bases and J 4 bases, leaving 16 bases between the germline ends. The germline CDR1 and CDR2 sequences are MGHRA and YSYEKL. This CDR3 reads CASSPTTVAINEKLFF. CDR3 DNA: TGCGCCAGCAGCCCTACAACAGTCGCCATTAATGAAAAACTGTTTTTT.

V is TRBV11-1 and J is TRBJ1-1; 7 bases are shared with TRBD1. CDR3 length equals 14 residues. The germline V gene has CDR1 SGHAT and CDR2 FQDESV (reference sequence). V was pared by 5 bases and J by 1 base, with 4 bases of the junction left unmatched. The CDR3 loop reads CASSHRDRNTEAFF. The DNA of the CDR3 is TGTGCCAGCAGCCATCGGGACAGGAACACTGAAGCTTTCTTT.

The CDR3 sequence is CAWSEGNTEAFF. DNA for the CDR3: TGTGCCTGGAGTGAGGGGAACACTGAAGCTTTCTTT. The V gene is TRBV30, the J gene TRBJ1-1; no definite D call. CDR3 length: 12 amino acids. V lost 1 base, J lost 1 base, and 4 bases lay in between. Germline-derived CDR1 and CDR2 are GTSNPN and SVGIG (reference sequence). The whole variable domain, remainder taken from reference TRBV30 and TRBJ1-1, is SQTIHQWPATLVQPVGSPLSLECTVEGTSNPNLYWYRQAAGRGLQLLFYSVGIGQISSEVPQNLSASRPQDRQFILSSKKLLLSDSGFYLCAWSEGNTEAFFGQGTRLTVV.

The rearrangement uses TRBV4-1 and TRBJ2-1; maybe TRBD2 (6 bases). The germline V gene has CDR1 MGHRA and CDR2 YSYEKL. This CDR3 has 16 amino acids. V lost 1 base, J lost 2 bases, and 12 bases lay in between. This CDR3 is CASSQVRGSTYNEQFF. The DNA of the CDR3 is TGCGCCAGCAGCCAAGTTCGGGGGTCAACCTACAATGAGCAGTTCTTC.

CDR3 in amino acids: CASSTSLGNEKLFF. The CDR3 bases are TGTGCCAGCAGCACCAGCCTGGGGAATGAAAAACTGTTTTTT. V is TRBV6-5 and J is TRBJ1-4, with D hard to call. The CDR3 covers 14 residues. Germline values: CDR1 MNHEY, CDR2 SVGAGI. V lost 6 bases, J lost 5 bases, and 13 bases lay in between.

The V call is TRBV27, the J call TRBJ2-3, with 11 bases fitting TRBD2. V trimming: 5 bases; J trimming: 4 bases; junction bases outside the gene matches: 5. CDR1 MNHEY and CDR2 SMNVEV come from the germline V gene (reference sequence). This CDR3 has 15 amino acids. The CDR3 loop is CASSPVAGGADTQYF. The DNA of the CDR3 is TGTGCCAGCAGTCCTGTAGCGGGGGGGGCAGATACGCAGTATTTT.

Worth noting for this clone: An end of the junction does not agree with germline; a read error may underlie this. The chain uses TRBV9 and TRBJ1-2; 10 bases match TRBD1. From germline, CDR1 is SGDLS and CDR2 YYNGEE. This CDR3 contains 12 residues. CDR3 protein: CASSRGQGIENF. Here the CDR3 DNA reads TGTGCCAGCAGCAGGGGACAGGGGATCGAAAACTTC.

This clone appeared a single time. This chain links TRBV25-1 with TRBJ2-3; no firm D call. V lost 3 bases and J 1 base, leaving 11 bases between the germline ends. Germline V gene sequence: CDR1 MGHDK, CDR2 SYGVNS. CDR3 size: 15 residues. The DNA for the CDR3 is TGTGCCAGCAGTGATGCGTCCGAGGGCACAGATACGCAGTATTTT. Its translation is CASSDASEGTDTQYF.

This clone has a single count. This chain links TRBV5-1 with TRBJ2-1; D is ambiguous. The germline CDR1 and CDR2 sequences are SGHRS and YFSETQ. V lost 4 bases, J lost 8 bases, and 10 bases lay in between. This CDR3 comprises 12 residues. CDR3 amino acids: CASSGPSDEQFF. The CDR3 DNA is TGCGCCAGCAGCGGCCCCTCCGATGAGCAGTTCTTC.

In nucleotides, the CDR3 is TGTGCCAGCAGCTTGGCGGGTGCAGGCCCCATAGCCAAAAACATTCAGTACTTC. This translates into CASSLAGAGPIAKNIQYF. The chain combines TRBV5-6 with TRBJ2-4; D is unresolved. The germline V gene encodes CDR1 SGHDT and CDR2 YYEEEE. CDR3 length equals 18 residues. V was clipped by 0 bases and J by 0 bases, with 16 bases between them.